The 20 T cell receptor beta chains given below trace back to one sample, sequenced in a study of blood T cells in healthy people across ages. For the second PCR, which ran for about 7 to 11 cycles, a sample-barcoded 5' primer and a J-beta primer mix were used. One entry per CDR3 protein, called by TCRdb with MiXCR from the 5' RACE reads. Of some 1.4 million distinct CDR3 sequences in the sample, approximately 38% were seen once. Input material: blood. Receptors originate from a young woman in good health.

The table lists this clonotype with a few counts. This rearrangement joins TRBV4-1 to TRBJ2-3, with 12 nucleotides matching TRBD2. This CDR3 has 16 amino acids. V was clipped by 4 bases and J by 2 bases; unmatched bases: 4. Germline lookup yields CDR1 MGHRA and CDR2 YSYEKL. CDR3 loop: CASSRRLAGDTDTQYF. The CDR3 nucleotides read TGCGCCAGCAGCCGCAGACTAGCGGGAGACACAGATACGCAGTATTTT.

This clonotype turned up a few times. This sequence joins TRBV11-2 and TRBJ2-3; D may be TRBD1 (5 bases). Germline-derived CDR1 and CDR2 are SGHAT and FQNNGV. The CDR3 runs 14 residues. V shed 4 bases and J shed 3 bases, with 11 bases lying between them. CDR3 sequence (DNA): TGTGCCAGCAGCTCGGCAGGGTTGACAGATACGCAGTATTTT. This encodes CASSSAGLTDTQYF.

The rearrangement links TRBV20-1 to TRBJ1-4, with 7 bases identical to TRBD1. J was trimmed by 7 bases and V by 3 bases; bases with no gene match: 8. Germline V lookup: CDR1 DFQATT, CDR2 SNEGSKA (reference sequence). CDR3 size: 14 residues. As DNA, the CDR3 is TGCAGTGCTAGGCCCAGGACAGGAGGTGAAAAACTGTTTTTT. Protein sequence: CSARPRTGGEKLFF.

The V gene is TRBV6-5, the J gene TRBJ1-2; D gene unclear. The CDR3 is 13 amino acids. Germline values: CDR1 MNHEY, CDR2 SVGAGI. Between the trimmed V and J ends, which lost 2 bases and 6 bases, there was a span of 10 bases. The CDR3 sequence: CASSYQVADGYTF. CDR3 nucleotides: TGTGCCAGCAGTTACCAGGTTGCGGATGGCTACACCTTC.

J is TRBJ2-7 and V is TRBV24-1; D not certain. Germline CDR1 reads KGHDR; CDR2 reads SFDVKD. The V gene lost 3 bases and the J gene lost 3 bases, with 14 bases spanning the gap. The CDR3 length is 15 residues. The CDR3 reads CATSDEQRGIYEQYF. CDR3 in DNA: TGTGCCACCAGTGATGAACAGAGAGGAATCTACGAGCAGTACTTC.

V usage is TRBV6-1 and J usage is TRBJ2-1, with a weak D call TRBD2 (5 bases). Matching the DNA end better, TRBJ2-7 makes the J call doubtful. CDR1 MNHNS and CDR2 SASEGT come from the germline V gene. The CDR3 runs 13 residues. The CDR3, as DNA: TGTGCCAGCGCAAGAGGGCCCGCAACGGAGCAGTACTTC. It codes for CASARGPATEQYF.

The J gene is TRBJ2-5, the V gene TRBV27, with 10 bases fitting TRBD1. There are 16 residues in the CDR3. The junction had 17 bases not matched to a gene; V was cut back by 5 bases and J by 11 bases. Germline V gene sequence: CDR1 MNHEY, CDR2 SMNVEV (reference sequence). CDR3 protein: CASSEGDRGLLGEQYF. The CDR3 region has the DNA TGTGCCAGCAGTGAAGGGGACAGGGGTCTTTTGGGGGAGCAGTACTTC.

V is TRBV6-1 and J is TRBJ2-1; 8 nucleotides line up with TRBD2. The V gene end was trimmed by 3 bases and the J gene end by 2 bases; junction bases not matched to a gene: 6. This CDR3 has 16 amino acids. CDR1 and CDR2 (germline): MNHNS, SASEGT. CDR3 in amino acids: CASSEGRGGPYNEQFF. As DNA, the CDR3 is TGTGCCAGCAGTGAGGGTCGGGGGGGCCCCTACAATGAGCAGTTCTTC.

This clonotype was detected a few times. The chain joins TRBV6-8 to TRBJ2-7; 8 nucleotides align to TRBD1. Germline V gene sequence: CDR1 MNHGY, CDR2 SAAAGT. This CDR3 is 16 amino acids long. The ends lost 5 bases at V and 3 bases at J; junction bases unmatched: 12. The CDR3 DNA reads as TGTGCCAGCAGTGAATGGTCTTTGGACAGGGACTACGAGCAGTACTTC. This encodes CASSEWSLDRDYEQYF.

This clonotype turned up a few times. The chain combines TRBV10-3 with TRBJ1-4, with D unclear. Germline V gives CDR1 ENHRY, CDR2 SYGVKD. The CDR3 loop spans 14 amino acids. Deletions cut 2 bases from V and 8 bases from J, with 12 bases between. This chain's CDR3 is CAISEGQAGEKLFF. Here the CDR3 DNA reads TGTGCCATCAGTGAGGGGCAGGCTGGGGAAAAACTGTTTTTT.

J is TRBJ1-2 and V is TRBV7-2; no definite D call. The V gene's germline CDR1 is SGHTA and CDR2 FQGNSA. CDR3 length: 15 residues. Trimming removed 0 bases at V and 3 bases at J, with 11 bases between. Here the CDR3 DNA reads TGTGCCAGCAGCTTAGCAGTAGGCGAACACTATGGCTACACCTTC. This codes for CASSLAVGEHYGYTF.

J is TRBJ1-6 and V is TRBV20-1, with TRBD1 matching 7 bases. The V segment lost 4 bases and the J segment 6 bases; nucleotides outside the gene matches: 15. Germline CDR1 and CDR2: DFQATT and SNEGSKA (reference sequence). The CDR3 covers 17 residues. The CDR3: CSAKTTGTDDRNSPLHF. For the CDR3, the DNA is TGCAGTGCTAAGACAACCGGGACAGACGACCGTAATTCACCCCTCCACTTT.

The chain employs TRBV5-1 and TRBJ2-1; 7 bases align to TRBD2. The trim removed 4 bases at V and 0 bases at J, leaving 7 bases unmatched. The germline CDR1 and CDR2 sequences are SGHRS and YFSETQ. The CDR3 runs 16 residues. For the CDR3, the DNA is TGCGCCAGCAGCCGGGAGGCGGCGAGCTCCTACAATGAGCAGTTCTTC. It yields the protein CASSREAASSYNEQFF.

The CDR3 DNA is TGTGCCATCAGGGACGGACAGGGGGCACGTTCCGGGGAGCTGTTTTTT. Its translation: CAIRDGQGARSGELFF. The chain combines TRBV10-3 with TRBJ2-2, with TRBD1 matching 11 bases. The CDR3 length is 16 residues. Germline trimming cut 6 bases from V and 6 bases from J; bases unmatched to any gene: 9. Germline V CDR1 and CDR2: ENHRY, SYGVKD.

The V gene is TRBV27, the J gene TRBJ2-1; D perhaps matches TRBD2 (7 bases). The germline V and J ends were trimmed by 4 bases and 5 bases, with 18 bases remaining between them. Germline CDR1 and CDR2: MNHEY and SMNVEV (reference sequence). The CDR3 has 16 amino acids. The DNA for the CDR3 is TGTGCCAGCAGTTCCCGTGGGGGGGCTACACACAATGAGCAGTTCTTC. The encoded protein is CASSSRGGATHNEQFF.

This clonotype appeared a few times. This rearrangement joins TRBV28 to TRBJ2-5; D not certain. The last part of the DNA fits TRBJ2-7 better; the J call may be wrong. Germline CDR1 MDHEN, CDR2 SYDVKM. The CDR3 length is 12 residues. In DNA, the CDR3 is TGTGCCAGCAACGAGGAGAACTACGAGCAGTACTTC. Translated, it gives CASNEENYEQYF.

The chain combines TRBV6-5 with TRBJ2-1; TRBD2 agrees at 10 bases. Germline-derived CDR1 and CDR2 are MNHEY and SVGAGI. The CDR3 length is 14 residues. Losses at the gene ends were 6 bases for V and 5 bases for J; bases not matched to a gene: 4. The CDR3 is CASRGLATDNEQFF. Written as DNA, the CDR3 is TGTGCCAGCAGGGGACTAGCGACGGACAATGAGCAGTTCTTC.

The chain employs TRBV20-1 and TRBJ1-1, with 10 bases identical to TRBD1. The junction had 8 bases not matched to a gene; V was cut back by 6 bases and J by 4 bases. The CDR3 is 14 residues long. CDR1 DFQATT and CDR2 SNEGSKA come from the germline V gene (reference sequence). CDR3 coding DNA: TGCAGTGCCAACCTAAGGACAGGGGGCACTGAAGCTTTCTTT. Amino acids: CSANLRTGGTEAFF.

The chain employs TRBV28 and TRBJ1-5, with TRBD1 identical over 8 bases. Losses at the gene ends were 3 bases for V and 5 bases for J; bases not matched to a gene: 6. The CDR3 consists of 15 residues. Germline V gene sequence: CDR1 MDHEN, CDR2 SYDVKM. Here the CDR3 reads CASSFSGTGYQPQHF. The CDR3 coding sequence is TGTGCCAGCAGTTTCTCCGGGACAGGCTATCAGCCCCAGCATTTT. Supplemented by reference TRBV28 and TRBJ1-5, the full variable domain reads DVKVTQSSRYLVKRTGEKVFLECVQDMDHENMFWYRQDPGLGLRLIYFSYDVKMKEKGDIPEGYSVSREKKERFSLILESASTNQTSMYLCASSFSGTGYQPQHFGDGTRLSIL.

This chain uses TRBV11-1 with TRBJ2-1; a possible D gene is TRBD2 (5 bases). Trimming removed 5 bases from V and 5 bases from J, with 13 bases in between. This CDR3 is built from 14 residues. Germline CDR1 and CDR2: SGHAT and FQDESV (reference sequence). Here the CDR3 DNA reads TGTGCCAGCAGCCGAACGGGGATGGACAATGAGCAGTTCTTC. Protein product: CASSRTGMDNEQFF.